This TCR beta chain came from a study of blood T cell repertoires in COVID-19 (TCRdb year 2020). In the study overall: The collaborator samples originated in the United States, Italy and Spain and spanned the acute and convalescent phases of COVID-19. The material from the prospective study consisted of cDNA or gDNA derived from T cells, B-cell-depleted T cells, or PBMCs. Subjects who had been exposed to COVID-19, were actively infected with it, or had recovered from it provided the deeply sampled blood TCRbeta repertoires that made up the dataset. The repertoires were released in a freely available public database intended as a resource for research on the immune response to SARS-CoV-2. The samples were drawn from the first 160 participants of the ongoing ImmuneRACE study and from 1,254 subjects provided by 6 global collaborators. Sample metadata almost always included a de-identified subject ID, COVID-19 status, age in years and sex. HLA class I and class II types, where available, came from metadata supplied by the sample provider rather than from assay-based typing.

On the study overall, not on this receptor specifically: The amount of clinical and demographic metadata varied by source and participant and was provided uncurated.

Remarks on this clone: Its antigen target is currently unknown. No base-level quality is on record; no much larger clone is a single base apart.

The germline V gene provides CDR1 LGHNA and CDR2 YNFKEQ. The CDR3, cysteine through phenylalanine, is 19 amino acids long. Only the CDR3 DNA is retained, 57 bases long and in frame from the first base. V has 3 bases trimmed and J has 0 bases trimmed; junction bases matching no gene number 11. One collaborating source in Seattle enrolled patients while the patients were actively infected and followed the patients over time throughout the course of disease. Each collaborating institution followed its own protocols to collect whole blood in K2EDTA tubes. Collaborator samples were shipped for TCRbeta analysis as frozen whole blood, isolated PBMCs, or DNA extracted from either sample type. TCRbeta CDR3 regions were amplified from genomic DNA by means of the immunoSEQ Assay, a bias-controlled multiplex PCR. In the source study's methods: The number of nucleated cells in each sample was estimated from the amplification of reference gene primers within the assay. To quantify the absolute abundance of each unique TCRbeta CDR3 rearrangement, sequence reads were collapsed and filtered. For each sample, productive Simpson clonality was calculated as the square root of Simpson's diversity index across productive rearrangements. TCRdb re-hosts the immuneACCESS table, in-frame sequences only. Its copies lack some clones; in the studies checked, an unresolved V gene accounts for under half of them, and the cause for the rest is not known. The DNA gave D and trimming, while V, J and clone size come from that table. This sample gives tens of thousands of clones in total; 80% to 90% of them show up just once. The top ten clones comprise around 2.9% of the sample.

The chain is made from TRBV4-2 and TRBJ2-1, with 10 central nucleotides matching TRBD1. The receptor's source is a man aged 50-59 years with COVID-19, enrolled during active disease. The sample was peripheral blood. The nucleotide sequence reads as follows: TGTGCCAGCAGCCAGAGACAGGGGGCCCTTAGTAACTCCTACAATGAGCAGTTCTTC. Its protein is CASSQRQGALSNSYNEQFF.